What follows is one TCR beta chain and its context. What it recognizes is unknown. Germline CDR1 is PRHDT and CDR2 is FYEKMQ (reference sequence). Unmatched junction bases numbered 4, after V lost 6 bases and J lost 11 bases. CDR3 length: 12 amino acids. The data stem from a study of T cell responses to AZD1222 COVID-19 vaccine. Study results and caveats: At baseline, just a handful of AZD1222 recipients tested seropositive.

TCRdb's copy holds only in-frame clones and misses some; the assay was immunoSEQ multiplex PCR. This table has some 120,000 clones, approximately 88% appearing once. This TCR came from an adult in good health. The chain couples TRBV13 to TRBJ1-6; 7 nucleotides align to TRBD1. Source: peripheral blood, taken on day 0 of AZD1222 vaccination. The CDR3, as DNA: TGTGCCAGCAGAACCGGGACAGCACCCCTCCACTTT. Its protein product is CASRTGTAPLHF.